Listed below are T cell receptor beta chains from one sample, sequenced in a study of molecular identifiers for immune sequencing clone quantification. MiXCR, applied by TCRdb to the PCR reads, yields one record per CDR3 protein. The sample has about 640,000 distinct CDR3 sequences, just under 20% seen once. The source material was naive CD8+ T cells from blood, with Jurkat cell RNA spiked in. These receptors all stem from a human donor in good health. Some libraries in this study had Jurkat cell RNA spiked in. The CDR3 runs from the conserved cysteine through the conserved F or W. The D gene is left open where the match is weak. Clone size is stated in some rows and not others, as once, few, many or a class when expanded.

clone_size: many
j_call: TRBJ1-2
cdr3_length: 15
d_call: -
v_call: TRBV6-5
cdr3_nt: TGTGCCAGCAGTTACTCCGCCAGAAGTAACTATGGCTACACCTTC
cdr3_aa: CASSYSARSNYGYTF

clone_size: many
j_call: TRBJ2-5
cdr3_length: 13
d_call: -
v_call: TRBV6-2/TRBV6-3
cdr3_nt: TGTGCCAGCAGTTACAGAGGCGGACCGGGCCAGTACTTC
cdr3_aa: CASSYRGGPGQYF

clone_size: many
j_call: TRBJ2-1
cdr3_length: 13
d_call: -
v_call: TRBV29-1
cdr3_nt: TGCAGCGCCGATGCCAGAGCCCCCGATGAGCAGTTCTTC
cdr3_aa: CSADARAPDEQFF

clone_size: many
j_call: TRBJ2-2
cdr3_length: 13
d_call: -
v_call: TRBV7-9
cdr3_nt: TGTGCCAGCACACTTACGAACACCGGGGAGCTGTTTTTT
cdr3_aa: CASTLTNTGELFF

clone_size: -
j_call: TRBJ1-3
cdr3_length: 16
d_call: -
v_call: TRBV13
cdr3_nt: TGTGCCAGCAGCTTATGGAGGCAAATCTCTGGAAACACCATATATTTT
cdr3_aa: CASSLWRQISGNTIYF

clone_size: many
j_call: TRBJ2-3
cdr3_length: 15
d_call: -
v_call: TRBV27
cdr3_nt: TGTGCCAGCAGTTTAAGGGTTGAGGGGACAGATACGCAGTATTTT
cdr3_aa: CASSLRVEGTDTQYF

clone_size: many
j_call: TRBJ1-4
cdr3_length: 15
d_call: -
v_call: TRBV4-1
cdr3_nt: TGCGCCAGCAGCCAACAAGAAGCAACTAATGAAAAACTGTTTTTT
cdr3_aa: CASSQQEATNEKLFF

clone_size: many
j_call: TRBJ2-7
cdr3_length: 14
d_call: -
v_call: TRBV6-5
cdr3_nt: TGTGCCAGCAGTCGGGGGGACAGCGACTACGAGCAGTACTTC
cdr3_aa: CASSRGDSDYEQYF

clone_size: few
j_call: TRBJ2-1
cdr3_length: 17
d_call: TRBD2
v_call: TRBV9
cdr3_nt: TGTGCCAGCAGCGACTCCGGGACTAGCGGTTCCTACAATGAGCAGTTCTTC
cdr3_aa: CASSDSGTSGSYNEQFF

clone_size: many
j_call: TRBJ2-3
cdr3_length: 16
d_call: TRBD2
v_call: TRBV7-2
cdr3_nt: TGTGCCAGCAGCCCCTTAGCGGGAGGGCTATCAGATACGCAGTATTTT
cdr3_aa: CASSPLAGGLSDTQYF

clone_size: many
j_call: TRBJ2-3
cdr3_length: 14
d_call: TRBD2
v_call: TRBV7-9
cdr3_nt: TGTGCCAGCGGTCCGAGCGGGGACACAGATACGCAGTATTTT
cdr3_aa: CASGPSGDTDTQYF

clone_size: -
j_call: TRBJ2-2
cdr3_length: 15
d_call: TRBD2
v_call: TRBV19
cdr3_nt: TGTGCCAGTATGATGGCCGGGGCGGGAGACGGGGAGCTGTTTTTT
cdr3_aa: CASMMAGAGDGELFF

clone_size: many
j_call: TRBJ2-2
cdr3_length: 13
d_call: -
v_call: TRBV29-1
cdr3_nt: TGCAGCGTTGAAGCGGGTAACACCGGGGAGCTGTTTTTT
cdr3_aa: CSVEAGNTGELFF

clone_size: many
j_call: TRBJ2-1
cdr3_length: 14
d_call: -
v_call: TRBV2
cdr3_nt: TGTGCCAGCAGTGACCGGGGCCCGCCCGGTGAGCAGTTCTTC
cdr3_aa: CASSDRGPPGEQFF

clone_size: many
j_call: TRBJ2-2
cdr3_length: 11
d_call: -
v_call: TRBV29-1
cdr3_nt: TGCAGCGTTATTGACACCGGGGAGCTGTTTTTT
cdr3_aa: CSVIDTGELFF

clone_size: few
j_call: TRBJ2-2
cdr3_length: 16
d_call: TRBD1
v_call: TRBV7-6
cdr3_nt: TGTGCCAGCAGCTTTTTGACAGGGGATGAGACCGGGGAGCTGTTTTTT
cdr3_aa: CASSFLTGDETGELFF

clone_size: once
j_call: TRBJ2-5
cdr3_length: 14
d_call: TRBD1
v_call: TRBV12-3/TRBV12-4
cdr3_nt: TGTGCCAGCAATGCTCCGGGACAGGGGGGGACCCAGTACTTC
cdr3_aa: CASNAPGQGGTQYF

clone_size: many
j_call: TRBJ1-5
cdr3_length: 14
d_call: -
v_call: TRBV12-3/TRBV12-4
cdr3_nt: TGTGCCAGCAGTTTAGATCCCTCCAATCAGCCCCAGCATTTT
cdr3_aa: CASSLDPSNQPQHF

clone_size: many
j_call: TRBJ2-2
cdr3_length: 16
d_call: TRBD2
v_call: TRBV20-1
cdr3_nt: TGCAGTGCTAAACTAGCGGGAGGCCTTAACACCGGGGAGCTGTTTTTT
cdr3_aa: CSAKLAGGLNTGELFF

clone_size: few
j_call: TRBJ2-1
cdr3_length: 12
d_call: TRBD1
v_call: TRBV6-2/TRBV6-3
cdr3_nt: TGTGCCAGCAGGGACAGGGGTGATGAGCAGTTCTTC
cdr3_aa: CASRDRGDEQFF